This T cell receptor beta chain was retrieved from a study of T cell repertoires in cytomegalovirus infection. Points from the study as a whole: Clonotype analysis showed dominance of the ex vivo response by HLA-C-restricted CMV-specific TCR beta clonotypes. Totalled public TCR beta family frequency picked out people who carried CMV plus the relevant HLA.

TCRdb passed the reads through MiXCR, listing each CDR3 protein once. Counted here are under 300,000 distinct CDR3 sequences, roughly an eighth occurring once; the ten biggest clones make up 1.5% to 2%. To note about this clonotype: No antigen is known for it.

Trimming left V 1 base short and J 12 bases short, with 12 bases between. The CDR3 extends over 12 amino acids. Sequencing used PBMCs. This rearrangement joins TRBV12-3 or TRBV12-4 to TRBJ1-2; unclear D gene. The clonotype comes from a human donor in good health (CMV status not recorded). Some clones in this sample may be carry-over from other donors' samples. The CDR3 bases are TGTGCCAGCAGTTTAGACCTCGCCGGACACACCTTC. Its protein is CASSLDLAGHTF.